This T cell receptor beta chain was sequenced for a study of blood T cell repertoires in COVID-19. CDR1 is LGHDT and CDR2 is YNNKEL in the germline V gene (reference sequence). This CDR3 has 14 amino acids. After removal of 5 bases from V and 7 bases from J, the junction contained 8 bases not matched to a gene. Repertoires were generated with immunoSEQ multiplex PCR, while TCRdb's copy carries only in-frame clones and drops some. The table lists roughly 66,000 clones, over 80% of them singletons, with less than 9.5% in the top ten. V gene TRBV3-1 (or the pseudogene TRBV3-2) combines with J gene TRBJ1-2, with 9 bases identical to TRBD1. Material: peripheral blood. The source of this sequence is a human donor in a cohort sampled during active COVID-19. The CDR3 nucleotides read TGTGCCAGCAGCTACCTCGGACAGGGGTTTGGCTACACCTTC. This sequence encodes CASSYLGQGFGYTF.